Below, 22 T cell receptor beta chains from the same sample are listed, as sequenced in a study of graft-versus-host responses after intestinal transplantation (dated by TCRdb to about 2021). Libraries were prepared through the immunoSEQ multiplex PCR assay. The table comes from immuneACCESS by way of TCRdb, which keeps in-frame sequences with V and J called. Part of the clones is missing from these tables; in studies checked, under half for an unresolved V gene and the rest for unknown reasons. This sample gives fewer than 70,000 clones in total; 80% to 95% of them show up just once. The top ten constitute 6.5% to 8.5% of the sample. The material was bone marrow, obtained 700 to 750 days after intestinal transplantation. The receptors come from a human patient who received an intestinal transplant, so some T cells may come from the graft donor.

The sample holds one count of this clone. The CDR3 nucleotides read TGCGCCAGCAGCCTGATAGCGGGAGGACCCTACAATGAGCAGTTCTTC. It codes for CASSLIAGGPYNEQFF. This sequence joins TRBV4-1 and TRBJ2-1; 10 bases are a match to TRBD2. Germline CDR1 MGHRA, CDR2 YSYEKL. The CDR3 sequence is 16 residues long. After removal of 4 bases from V and 2 bases from J, the junction contained 5 bases not matched to a gene.

This clone was observed a single time. The J gene is TRBJ2-5, the V gene TRBV5-1, with a weak D call TRBD2 (5 bases). Germline assignment: CDR1 SGHRS and CDR2 YFSETQ. V dropped 4 bases and J dropped 0 bases, with 13 bases sitting between them. This CDR3 has 15 residues. Here the CDR3 reads CASSSLGDHQETQYF. CDR3 nucleotide sequence: TGCGCCAGCAGCAGTCTCGGGGATCACCAAGAGACCCAGTACTTC.

The rearrangement joins TRBV5-1 to TRBJ2-3; no reliable D call. Looked up from germline, CDR1 is SGHRS and CDR2 is YFSETQ. The length of the CDR3 is 15 residues. The V end lost 2 bases, the J end lost 0 bases, and 10 bases lay between the germline ends. The CDR3 loop is CASSFEAQSTDTQYF. CDR3 sequence (DNA): TGCGCCAGCAGCTTTGAAGCACAGAGCACAGATACGCAGTATTTT.

This clone was seen a single time. J is TRBJ2-1 and V is TRBV21-1; the table's D call of TRBD2 was not tested on the DNA. TRBV21-1 is given as a pseudogene. This CDR3 contains 15 residues. In DNA, the CDR3 is TGTGCCAGCAGGAAACTAGCGGGATTTCACAATGAGCAGTTCTTC. It codes for CASRKLAGFHNEQFF.

The chain joins TRBV15 to TRBJ2-5; a weak D match, TRBD1 (7 bases). The CDR3 has 16 amino acids. Germline V CDR1 and CDR2: LNHNV, YYDKDF (reference sequence). The chain's CDR3 is CATQGLSGRGEETQYF. The CDR3 DNA follows: TGTGCGACCCAAGGCTTGAGCGGCAGGGGGGAAGAGACCCAGTACTTC.

The table lists this clone with a count of one. This chain joins TRBV27 and TRBJ1-1; TRBD1 agrees at 7 bases. Unmatched junction bases numbered 9, after V lost 4 bases and J lost 10 bases. Germline V CDR1 and CDR2: MNHEY, SMNVEV (reference sequence). The CDR3 is 13 residues long. The CDR3 protein is CASSSRTGRRAFF. The CDR3 DNA is TGTGCCAGCAGTTCCAGGACAGGAAGGAGAGCTTTCTTT.

This chain uses TRBV5-6 with TRBJ1-1, with 10 bases identical to TRBD1. Trimming took 3 bases from V and 0 from J; bases not matched to a gene: 5. The CDR3 contains 16 residues. Per the germline V gene, CDR1 is SGHDT and CDR2 is YYEEEE. As DNA, the CDR3 is TGTGCCAGCAGCTCCCCGACAGGGGGCGTGAACACTGAAGCTTTCTTT. It translates to CASSSPTGGVNTEAFF.

The table lists this clone with a count of one. V is TRBV5-6 and J is TRBJ1-3, with D hard to call. This CDR3 has 12 amino acids. V was shortened by 2 bases and J by 4 bases, with 4 bases between the two germline ends. Germline V CDR1 and CDR2: SGHDT, YYEEEE. The CDR3 loop is CASSFSGNTIYF. Here the CDR3 DNA reads TGTGCCAGCAGCTTTTCCGGAAACACCATATATTTT.

The chain carries TRBV6-5 and TRBJ1-1; D gene unclear. The germline V and J ends were trimmed by 2 bases and 4 bases, with 5 bases remaining between them. The germline gives CDR1 MNHEY, CDR2 SVGAGI. This CDR3 has 12 amino acids. The CDR3 sequence: CASSYMGTEAFF. The CDR3 DNA is TGTGCCAGCAGTTACATGGGCACTGAAGCTTTCTTT.

The chain joins TRBV6-6 to TRBJ2-7; D may be TRBD2 (5 bases). The CDR3 has 12 amino acids. The V and J ends lost 7 bases and 5 bases respectively, with 12 bases between them. The germline gives CDR1 MNHNY, CDR2 SVGAGI (reference sequence). The CDR3 sequence is CASMSLGDEQYF. CDR3 DNA sequence: TGTGCCAGCATGAGTTTGGGAGACGAGCAGTACTTC.

The J gene is TRBJ2-3, the V gene TRBV4-1; 7 positions agree with TRBD1. The CDR3 extends over 15 amino acids. From germline, CDR1 is MGHRA and CDR2 YSYEKL. Losses at the gene ends were 2 bases for V and 4 bases for J; bases not matched to a gene: 6. The CDR3 loop reads CASSQLLGGPDTQYF. The DNA of the CDR3 is TGCGCCAGCAGCCAACTCCTAGGGGGCCCAGATACGCAGTATTTT.

This chain joins TRBV7-3 and TRBJ2-7; the D gene is possibly TRBD2 (6 bases). The CDR3 length is 15 residues. Trimming took 5 bases from V and 5 from J, leaving 19 bases between them. Germline V gene data show CDR1 as SGHTA and CDR2 as FQGTGA. For the CDR3, the DNA is TGTGCCAGCAGCCTCGGAATCGGAGGGAACCACGAGCAGTACTTC. It encodes CASSLGIGGNHEQYF.

The chain recombines TRBV6-4 with TRBJ2-1; the D is unclear. Germline V CDR1 and CDR2: MRHNA, SNTAGT. The CDR3 has 13 amino acids. Trimming stripped 0 bases from V and 3 bases from J, with 3 bases between. This chain's CDR3 is CASSDSDYNEQFF. The DNA of the CDR3 is TGTGCCAGCAGTGACTCGGACTACAATGAGCAGTTCTTC.

The CDR3 here is CASSFHDKNSNQPQHF. The CDR3 coding sequence is TGTGCCAGCAGCTTTCATGACAAAAATAGCAATCAGCCCCAGCATTTT. This chain links TRBV7-9 with TRBJ1-5; D unresolved. Per germline, CDR1 SEHNR and CDR2 FQNEAQ (reference sequence). The V gene lost 3 bases and the J gene lost 0 bases, with 12 bases spanning the gap. The CDR3 consists of 16 residues.

This sequence joins TRBV6-6 and TRBJ1-1; TRBD1 might be the D (5 bases). The CDR3 has 14 amino acids. V was trimmed by 6 bases and J by 1 base, leaving 12 bases between them. In germline, CDR1 is MNHNY, CDR2 SVGAGI (reference sequence). The CDR3 region has the DNA TGTGCCAGCAGCCATTTCACAGGGAACACTGAAGCTTTCTTT. This gives the protein CASSHFTGNTEAFF.

This chain uses TRBV29-1 with TRBJ2-7; D gene ambiguous. Trimming removed 4 bases from V and 0 bases from J, with 13 bases in between. The CDR3 runs to 14 residues. CDR1 and CDR2 from the germline V gene are SQVTM and ANQGSEA. CDR3 DNA: TGCAGCGTTGGGAAAGTCTACTCCTCCTACGAGCAGTACTTC. Its translation: CSVGKVYSSYEQYF.

This chain links TRBV6-5 with TRBJ1-2; D may be TRBD1 (5 bases). V lost 5 bases and J lost 4, with 14 bases in between. Germline-derived CDR1 and CDR2 are MNHEY and SVGAGI. The CDR3 has 14 amino acids. The CDR3 DNA follows: TGTGCCAGCAGTGAAGAAGGGGCGATCTATGGCTACACCTTC. Protein: CASSEEGAIYGYTF.

This clone was detected once. The chain uses TRBV19 and TRBJ1-5, with 8 bases that match TRBD1. The CDR3 has 15 residues. Per germline, CDR1 LNHDA and CDR2 SQIVND (reference sequence). The J segment lost 0 bases and the V segment lost 7 bases, leaving 5 bases of the junction unmatched. The CDR3 here is CASKGQVHSNQPQHF. The CDR3 DNA reads TGTGCCAGTAAGGGACAGGTCCATAGCAATCAGCCCCAGCATTTT. Together with reference TRBV19 and TRBJ1-5, the CDR3 gives the full variable domain: DGGITQSPKYLFRKEGQNVTLSCEQNLNHDAMYWYRQDPGQGLRLIYYSQIVNDFQKGDIAEGYSVSREKKESFPLTVTSAQKNPTAFYLCASKGQVHSNQPQHFGDGTRLSIL.

This clone appeared once. The genes are TRBV11-1 and TRBJ1-2; maybe TRBD1 (5 bases). This CDR3 spans 15 amino acids. V lost 1 base and J 4 bases, leaving 13 bases between the germline ends. In germline, CDR1 is SGHAT, CDR2 FQDESV (reference sequence). The CDR3 is CASSLDMGDGYGYTF. In DNA form, the CDR3 reads TGTGCCAGCAGCTTAGATATGGGGGACGGCTATGGCTACACCTTC. The whole variable domain, remainder taken from reference TRBV11-1 and TRBJ1-2, is EAEVAQSPRYKITEKSQAVAFWCDPISGHATLYWYRQILGQGPELLVQFQDESVVDDSQLPKDRFSAERLKGVDSTLKIQPAELGDSAMYLCASSLDMGDGYGYTFGSGTRLTVV.

A remark on this clone: The same CDR3 can be traced to other DNA sequences in this sample. This CDR3 reads CASSDVIGYTEAFF. The CDR3 nucleotides are TGTGCCAGCAGTGACGTGATAGGGTACACTGAAGCTTTCTTT. The V and J genes are TRBV2 and TRBJ1-1, with D hard to call. The V gene's germline CDR1 is SNHLY and CDR2 FYNNEI. The CDR3 has 14 amino acids. V was clipped by 3 bases and J by 3 bases, with 11 bases between them.

This clone was observed a handful of times. The chain employs TRBV9 and TRBJ1-6, with D unclear. The CDR3 sequence is 12 residues long. Per the germline V gene, CDR1 is SGDLS and CDR2 is YYNGEE. V lost 5 bases and J lost 7, with 7 bases in between. The CDR3 bases are TGTGCCAGCAGAGGAGGAAATTCACCCCTCCACTTT. Protein: CASRGGNSPLHF.

The DNA for the CDR3 is TGTGCCAGCAGCGTCGGACAGAGCGATGAGCAGTTCTTC. Its translation: CASSVGQSDEQFF. The chain employs TRBV5-6 and TRBJ2-1; a weak D match, TRBD1 (6 bases). V was trimmed by 4 bases and J by 8 bases, leaving 13 bases between them. The CDR3 is 13 residues long. Germline V lookup: CDR1 SGHDT, CDR2 YYEEEE.